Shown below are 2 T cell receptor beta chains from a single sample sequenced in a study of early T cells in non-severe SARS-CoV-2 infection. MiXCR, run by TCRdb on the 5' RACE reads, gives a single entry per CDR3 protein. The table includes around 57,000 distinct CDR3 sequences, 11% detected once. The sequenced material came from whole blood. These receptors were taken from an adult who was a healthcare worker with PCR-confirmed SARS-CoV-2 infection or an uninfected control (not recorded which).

CDR3 sequence (DNA): TGTGCCAGCAGCTTATCGACAGTCTCCTACGAGCAGTACTTC. Translating gives CASSLSTVSYEQYF. The V and J genes are TRBV7-9 and TRBJ2-7; D is perhaps TRBD1 (5 bases). This CDR3 spans 14 amino acids. Germline assignment: CDR1 SEHNR and CDR2 FQNEAQ (reference sequence). V was pared by 2 bases and J by 0 bases, with 8 bases between.

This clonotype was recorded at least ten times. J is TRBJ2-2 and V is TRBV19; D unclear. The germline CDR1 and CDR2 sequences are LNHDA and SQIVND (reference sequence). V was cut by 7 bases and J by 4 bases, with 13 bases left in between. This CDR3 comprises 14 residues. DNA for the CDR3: TGTGCCAGTATCCCCTCGCAGCTCACCGGGGAGCTGTTTTTT. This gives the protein CASIPSQLTGELFF.